Below, 27 T cell receptor beta chains from the same sample are listed, as sequenced in a study of cytomegalovirus exposure and HLA in healthy donors. Amplification used 60 Vbeta primers and 13 Jbeta primers. The method was immunoSEQ multiplex PCR; TCRdb's version includes in-frame clones alone and lacks a portion of them. The sample shows 95,000 to 100,000 clones, around four fifths of them seen only once. The sample taken for sequencing was PBMCs. Receptors originate from a man aged 35-49 years in good health and CMV-seronegative.

V is TRBV27 and J is TRBJ1-3; D is perhaps TRBD1 (5 bases). Germline V gene sequence: CDR1 MNHEY, CDR2 SMNVEV (reference sequence). CDR3 size: 13 residues. Deletions cut 5 bases from V and 3 bases from J, with 8 bases between. This CDR3 reads CASSQGFGNTIYF. Written as DNA, the CDR3 is TGTGCCAGCAGTCAGGGATTTGGAAACACCATATATTTT.

The chain employs TRBV15 and TRBJ2-1, with TRBD1 as a possible D gene (6 bases). Germline CDR1 LNHNV, CDR2 YYDKDF (reference sequence). Trimming removed 3 bases from V and 0 bases from J, with 12 bases in between. The CDR3 runs to 16 residues. Here the CDR3 DNA reads TGTGCCACCAGCAGTGGGGACAAGAGCTCCTACAATGAGCAGTTCTTC. It is translated as CATSSGDKSSYNEQFF.

The CDR3 loop is CASSEGGDPVGSPLHF. The CDR3 region has the DNA TGCGCCAGCAGCGAAGGGGGTGATCCTGTGGGCTCACCCCTCCACTTT. The chain carries TRBV5-1 and TRBJ1-6, with D possibly being TRBD1 (6 bases). This CDR3 has 16 amino acids. Trimming removed 4 bases from V and 10 bases from J, with 21 bases in between. Germline-derived CDR1 and CDR2 are SGHRS and YFSETQ.

The rearrangement uses TRBV28 and TRBJ1-1; no clear D gene. The V end was cut by 5 bases, the J end by 7 bases, with 17 bases between. The CDR3 loop spans 14 amino acids. CDR1 MDHEN and CDR2 SYDVKM come from the germline V gene. In nucleotides, the CDR3 is TGTGCCAGCAGTGGGAGACCGGGAAGGAATGAAGCTTTCTTT. This sequence encodes CASSGRPGRNEAFF. Looking up the rest from reference TRBV28 and TRBJ1-1 gives the full variable domain: DVKVTQSSRYLVKRTGEKVFLECVQDMDHENMFWYRQDPGLGLRLIYFSYDVKMKEKGDIPEGYSVSREKKERFSLILESASTNQTSMYLCASSGRPGRNEAFFGQGTRLTVV.

The chain joins TRBV11-3 to TRBJ2-3, with a possible D match to TRBD1 (5 bases). CDR1 SGHNT and CDR2 YENEEA come from the germline V gene. The length of the CDR3 is 17 residues. With 1 base removed from V and 5 bases from J, the gap between germline ends came to 19 bases. CDR3 DNA: TGTGCCAGCAGCTTAGGTCCAGGGTATGGCCCGCGAGATACGCAGTATTTT. Amino acid sequence: CASSLGPGYGPRDTQYF. Based on the CDR3 plus reference TRBV11-3 and TRBJ2-3, the full variable domain is EAGVVQSPRYKIIEKKQPVAFWCNPISGHNTLYWYLQNLGQGPELLIRYENEEAVDDSQLPKDRFSAERLKGVDSTLKIQPAELGDSAVYLCASSLGPGYGPRDTQYFGPGTRLTVL.

This chain connects TRBV4-1 to TRBJ1-5, with D hard to call. V was pared by 1 base and J by 4 bases, with 14 bases between. Germline CDR1 reads MGHRA; CDR2 reads YSYEKL. CDR3 length: 16 residues. CDR3 DNA: TGCGCCAGCAGCCAAGCGGAGGGCAGGCTGAATCAGCCCCAGCATTTT. This translates into CASSQAEGRLNQPQHF.

The rearrangement uses TRBV27 and TRBJ2-1; TRBD2 aligns across 13 bases. CDR3 length equals 15 residues. Germline trimming cut 4 bases from V and 8 bases from J; bases unmatched to any gene: 5. Looked up from germline, CDR1 is MNHEY and CDR2 is SMNVEV (reference sequence). CDR3 in amino acids: CASSSLAGGRDEQFF. The CDR3 DNA reads TGTGCCAGCAGTTCACTAGCGGGGGGGCGGGATGAGCAGTTCTTC.

This rearrangement joins TRBV5-5 to TRBJ1-3; D might be TRBD1 (5 bases). Trimming removed 4 bases from V and 4 bases from J, with 15 bases in between. Germline CDR1 SGHKS, CDR2 YYEKEE (reference sequence). This CDR3 contains 15 residues. The CDR3 is CASSVPPGGGNTIYF. For the CDR3, the DNA is TGTGCCAGCAGCGTCCCCCCGGGGGGAGGAAACACCATATATTTT.

The J gene is TRBJ2-7, the V gene TRBV7-2; 10 nucleotides align to TRBD2. The trim removed 1 base at V and 2 bases at J, leaving 2 bases unmatched. This CDR3 is built from 15 residues. Germline V CDR1 and CDR2: SGHTA, FQGNSA. The CDR3 nucleotides read TGTGCCAGCAGCTTAGTAGCGGGAGGAACCTACGAGCAGTACTTC. It yields the protein CASSLVAGGTYEQYF.

Comments on this clone: Mismatch with germline at one junction end may stem from a read error. The V gene is TRBV7-9, the J gene TRBJ1-2; tentative D call: TRBD1 (5 bases). The CDR3 totals 18 residues. Per the germline V gene, CDR1 is SEHNR and CDR2 is FQNEAQ (reference sequence). CDR3 amino acids: CSSSLLTLVDSRYYGYTF. The CDR3 DNA is TGTTCCAGCAGCTTATTGACCCTTGTCGACAGCCGGTACTATGGCTACACCTTC.

This chain connects TRBV5-5 to TRBJ2-5; no clear D gene. V was trimmed by 0 bases and J by 1 base, leaving 7 bases between them. Looked up from germline, CDR1 is SGHKS and CDR2 is YYEKEE (reference sequence). The CDR3 is 14 amino acids. The CDR3 DNA is TGTGCCAGCAGCTTGGGCGCATTCCAAGAGACCCAGTACTTC. Amino acid sequence: CASSLGAFQETQYF.

This clone showed up just a few times. The V call is TRBV4-1, the J call TRBJ1-4, with TRBD1 matching over 10 bases. V dropped 3 bases and J dropped 7; count of bases not matched to a gene: 11. There are 17 residues in the CDR3. Germline values: CDR1 MGHRA, CDR2 YSYEKL. CDR3 in DNA: TGCGCCAGCAGCCAGGGACAGGGGTCGGGAGTTGGTGAAAAACTGTTTTTT. Amino acids: CASSQGQGSGVGEKLFF.

The chain uses TRBV5-4 and TRBJ1-4, with D maybe TRBD1 (6 bases). CDR1 SGHNT and CDR2 YYREEE come from the germline V gene (reference sequence). This CDR3 is built from 15 residues. Deletions cut 3 bases from V and 3 bases from J, with 12 bases between. As DNA, the CDR3 is TGTGCCAGCAGCTCGGGGGGGGGCCCTAATGAAAAACTGTTTTTT. This gives the protein CASSSGGGPNEKLFF.

The rearrangement joins TRBV15 to TRBJ2-7; 8 positions match TRBD1. The length of the CDR3 is 14 residues. Losses at the gene ends were 3 bases for V and 0 bases for J; bases not matched to a gene: 1. Germline V gene sequence: CDR1 LNHNV, CDR2 YYDKDF (reference sequence). The CDR3 sequence: CATSRDRVSYEQYF. As DNA, the CDR3 is TGTGCCACCAGCAGGGACAGGGTCTCCTACGAGCAGTACTTC.

V gene TRBV18 combines with J gene TRBJ1-2, with 9 nucleotides matching TRBD1. V shed 6 bases, J shed 4 bases, and the junction held 9 bases outside the gene matches. The germline V gene encodes CDR1 KGHSH and CDR2 LQKENI. The CDR3 contains 15 residues. For the CDR3, the DNA is TGTGCCAGCTCCCCCGGGACAGGGCGGGGCTATGGCTACACCTTC. Translating it yields CASSPGTGRGYGYTF.

In its sample, this clone was seen once. CDR3 loop: CASSNLDPGGSEAFF. The CDR3 coding sequence is TGTGCCAGCTCAAATTTAGATCCAGGTGGCTCTGAAGCTTTCTTT. The chain couples TRBV18 to TRBJ1-1; no clear D. Germline V gene lookup returns CDR1 KGHSH and CDR2 LQKENI. The CDR3 runs to 15 residues. Trimming shortened V by 5 bases and J by 6 bases, and 19 bases separated the two germline ends.

The chain couples TRBV27 to TRBJ2-1, with 10 bases aligning to TRBD2. The V segment lost 2 bases and the J segment 1 base; nucleotides outside the gene matches: 11. CDR3 length equals 19 residues. Per germline, CDR1 MNHEY and CDR2 SMNVEV (reference sequence). The CDR3 bases are TGTGCCAGCAGTTTAATTAGAAGGGCTAGCGGGAGTTCCTACAATGAGCAGTTCTTC. Translating it yields CASSLIRRASGSSYNEQFF.

This sequence joins TRBV9 and TRBJ2-7; TRBD1 aligns across 11 bases. The CDR3 covers 16 residues. The V gene's germline CDR1 is SGDLS and CDR2 YYNGEE. Trimming cost V 3 bases and J 3 bases; bases outside gene matches: 8. The CDR3: CASSATGTGGNYEQYF. The CDR3 DNA reads as TGTGCCAGCAGCGCAACCGGGACAGGGGGAAACTACGAGCAGTACTTC. The variable domain in full, with the rest retrieved from reference TRBV9 and TRBJ2-7, is DSGVTQTPKHLITATGQRVTLRCSPRSGDLSVYWYQQSLDQGLQFLIQYYNGEERAKGNILERFSAQQFPDLHSELNLSSLELGDSALYFCASSATGTGGNYEQYFGPGTRLTVT.

Details on this clone: The junction does not match germline at one end; this may be a read error. This chain connects TRBV7-9 to TRBJ2-5; 8 positions match TRBD1. There are 14 residues in the CDR3. Germline lookup yields CDR1 SEHNR and CDR2 FQNEAQ (reference sequence). CDR3 bases: TGTTCCAGCAGCTCCAGACAGGGGATGGAGACCCAGTACTTC. It translates to CSSSSRQGMETQYF.

The rearrangement joins TRBV28 to TRBJ2-1; TRBD2 matches 10 bases. The CDR3 sequence is 15 residues long. V was clipped by 5 bases and J by 10 bases; unmatched bases: 11. The V gene's germline CDR1 is MDHEN and CDR2 SYDVKM. CDR3 sequence reads: CASSGPAGGPMEQFF. The CDR3 DNA reads as TGTGCCAGCAGTGGGCCAGCGGGAGGGCCTATGGAGCAGTTCTTC.

The CDR3 loop is CASSLRGRLQEKLFF. In DNA form, the CDR3 reads TGTGCCAGCTCACTTAGGGGGCGACTTCAGGAAAAACTGTTTTTT. The genes are TRBV18 and TRBJ1-4, with TRBD1 matching over 7 bases. This CDR3 has 15 residues. Germline V gene data show CDR1 as KGHSH and CDR2 as LQKENI. V shed 4 bases, J shed 8 bases, and the junction held 10 bases outside the gene matches.

The rearrangement uses TRBV7-9 and TRBJ2-3; 9 nucleotides agree with TRBD2. J lost 0 bases, V lost 5 bases, and 12 bases had no gene match. The CDR3 length is 18 residues. Germline V lookup: CDR1 SEHNR, CDR2 FQNEAQ (reference sequence). As DNA, the CDR3 is TGTGCCAGCAGCCCTCTTTTAGGGCTAGCGGGGAGCACAGATACGCAGTATTTT. It yields the protein CASSPLLGLAGSTDTQYF.

The chain links TRBV7-9 to TRBJ2-3; D gene uncertain. Germline CDR1 is SEHNR and CDR2 is FQNEAQ (reference sequence). The CDR3 spans 13 residues. The germline V and J ends were trimmed by 1 base and 11 bases, with 13 bases remaining between them. Written as DNA, the CDR3 is TGTGCCAGCAGCTTAGAGGAGTGGTGGGTGCAGTATTTT. Amino acids: CASSLEEWWVQYF.

This rearrangement joins TRBV2 to TRBJ2-5; D might be TRBD1 (6 bases). The J call may be mistaken, given a closer DNA end match to TRBJ2-7. The length of the CDR3 is 14 residues. Germline V gives CDR1 SNHLY, CDR2 FYNNEI. CDR3 in DNA: TGTGCCAGCAGTGGGATAAGGACAGTTTACGAGCAGTACTTC. Translated, it gives CASSGIRTVYEQYF.

The V gene is TRBV4-3, the J gene TRBJ2-1; D may be TRBD2 (6 bases). Germline V gene sequence: CDR1 LGHNA, CDR2 YSLEER. The CDR3 spans 15 residues. Trimming took 3 bases from V and 2 from J, leaving 11 bases between them. The CDR3 region has the DNA TGCGCCAGCAGCCACACTAGCTCCCCCTACAATGAGCAGTTCTTC. Translation: CASSHTSSPYNEQFF.

The chain recombines TRBV5-6 with TRBJ2-1, with TRBD1 matching over 8 bases. Trimming at V came to 3 bases and at J to 2 bases, leaving 4 bases not matched to a gene. The CDR3 sequence is 15 residues long. The germline CDR1 and CDR2 sequences are SGHDT and YYEEEE. In DNA, the CDR3 is TGTGCCAGCAGCTCAGACAGGGGCCCCTACAATGAGCAGTTCTTC. It yields the protein CASSSDRGPYNEQFF. Combining the CDR3 with reference TRBV5-6 and TRBJ2-1 gives the whole variable domain DAGVTQSPTHLIKTRGQQVTLRCSPKSGHDTVSWYQQALGQGPQFIFQYYEEEERQRGNFPDRFSGHQFPNYSSELNVNALLLGDSALYLCASSSDRGPYNEQFFGPGTRLTVL.

This sequence joins TRBV5-1 and TRBJ2-1; the D gene is possibly TRBD2 (6 bases). V lost 5 bases and J lost 2, with 23 bases in between. Germline V gives CDR1 SGHRS, CDR2 YFSETQ. The length of the CDR3 is 18 residues. The CDR3 protein is CASSIAAQRLMTYNEQFF. The DNA of the CDR3 is TGCGCCAGCAGTATAGCGGCCCAAAGACTTATGACCTACAATGAGCAGTTCTTC.